This T cell receptor beta chain is from a study of cytomegalovirus exposure and HLA in healthy donors (dated by TCRdb to the late 2010s). For context, the study as a whole: The roughly 670 repertoires of the first cohort and the 95 to 150 validation repertoires were produced on the same platform, according to a later analysis. The study aimed to test whether cataloging public T cell receptors could reveal signatures of past pathogen exposure. Along with the approximately 620-subject first cohort, a separate validation cohort of over a hundred different subjects was used. The study combined high-throughput TCR immunosequencing, statistical association of individual TCRs with disease status, and machine learning to predict cytomegalovirus infection status. Paper-wide results and their limitations: The authors suggested that the approach could potentially be extended to other disease states and immunological phenotypes. In both the original and validation cohorts, the classifier was reported to diagnose cytomegalovirus status with high specificity and sensitivity. All 120 or so repertoires were used to score co-occurrence in the validation cohort in a later analysis, because that analysis had no HLA typing for the cohort. Subsequent analysis determined that TCRs grouped into clusters in the first cohort also showed a tendency toward co-occurrence across the 130 or so validation repertoires, and 94% of cluster scores exceeded 0. Most TCR sequences were observed very rarely across donors, whereas some public TCRs were present in many individuals. The study listed 164 TCR beta chains as associated with cytomegalovirus. In vitro tests confirmed that three of the cytomegalovirus-associated TCR beta chains recognize cytomegalovirus antigens.

With respect to this clone: The specificity of this receptor is unknown. Within one base of it there is no much larger clone, and no base qualities were kept.

Trimming takes 4 bases from V and 0 bases from J, and the germline ends sit 20 bases apart. The CDR3 has 18 amino acids, counting the end cysteine and phenylalanine. The entry retains the CDR3 DNA only, 54 bases that are in frame from base 1. As encoded in the germline V gene, CDR1 is SGHRS while CDR2 is YFSETQ. The library was made by the immunoSEQ multiplex PCR assay. The authors processed their data as follows. To diagnose cytomegalovirus status from the catalog of TCR beta chain sequences, a statistical classification framework was built. Drawn from immuneACCESS, this table holds only the in-frame rearrangements with V and J called that TCRdb kept. Clones are partly lost; checked studies trace under half to an unresolved V gene and leave the rest unexplained. The D gene and trimming were derived from the DNA, and the V and J assignments and clone size from that table. In all, the sample holds 260,000 or so clones, and more than 75% of those were seen once. In total, the top ten clones hold approximately 0.88% of the sample.

Separate from the approximately 700-subject first cohort, the validation cohort of about 120 subjects was the group to which the donors belonged. What was sequenced was PBMCs. This clonotype originated in a woman aged 18-29 years in good health and CMV-seronegative. The rearranged segments are TRBV5-1 and TRBJ1-3, with the identity of the D gene unclear. The CDR3 here reads CASSLGSPLPISGNTIYF. The DNA sequence follows: TGCGCCAGCAGCCTCGGTTCCCCACTGCCGATCTCTGGAAACACCATATATTTT.